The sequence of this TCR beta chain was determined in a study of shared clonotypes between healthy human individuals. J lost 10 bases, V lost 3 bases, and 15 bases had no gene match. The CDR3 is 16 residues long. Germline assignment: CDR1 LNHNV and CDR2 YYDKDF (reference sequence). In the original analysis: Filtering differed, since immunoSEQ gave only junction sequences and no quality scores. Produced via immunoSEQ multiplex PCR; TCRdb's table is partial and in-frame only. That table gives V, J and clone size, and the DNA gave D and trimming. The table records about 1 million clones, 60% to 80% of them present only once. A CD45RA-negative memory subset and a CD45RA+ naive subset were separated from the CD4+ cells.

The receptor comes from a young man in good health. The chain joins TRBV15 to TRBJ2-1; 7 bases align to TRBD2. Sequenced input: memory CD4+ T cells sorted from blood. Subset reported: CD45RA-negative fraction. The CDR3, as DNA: TGTGCCACCAGCAGCGGAACAGACATAGGACTAGAAGAGCAGTTCTTC. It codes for CATSSGTDIGLEEQFF.